This TCR beta chain stems from a study of graft-versus-host responses after intestinal transplantation. Broader study findings: Researchers found GvH clones in recipient marrow, and some showed up first in ileum or blood. Peak levels of circulating GvH clones tracked with early post-transplant HvG declines.

This CDR3 is built from 14 residues. The V gene lost 5 bases and the J gene lost 5 bases, with 13 bases spanning the gap. Germline CDR1 and CDR2: SGHAT and FQNNGV. As for this clone: Antigen unknown.

Using immunoSEQ multiplex PCR, the repertoire was profiled, and TCRdb retains in-frame clones only, with some absent. The table includes tens of thousands of clones, roughly 80% detected once. The gene calls are TRBV11-2 and TRBJ2-1; D uncertain. The specimen was unstimulated CD8+ T cells sorted from spleen or lymph node cells, collected before intestinal transplant. The source of this sequence is a human donor who received an intestinal transplant. In DNA, the CDR3 is TGTGCCAGCAGCGCCATTCGGTTCCACAATGAGCAGTTCTTC. This translates into CASSAIRFHNEQFF.